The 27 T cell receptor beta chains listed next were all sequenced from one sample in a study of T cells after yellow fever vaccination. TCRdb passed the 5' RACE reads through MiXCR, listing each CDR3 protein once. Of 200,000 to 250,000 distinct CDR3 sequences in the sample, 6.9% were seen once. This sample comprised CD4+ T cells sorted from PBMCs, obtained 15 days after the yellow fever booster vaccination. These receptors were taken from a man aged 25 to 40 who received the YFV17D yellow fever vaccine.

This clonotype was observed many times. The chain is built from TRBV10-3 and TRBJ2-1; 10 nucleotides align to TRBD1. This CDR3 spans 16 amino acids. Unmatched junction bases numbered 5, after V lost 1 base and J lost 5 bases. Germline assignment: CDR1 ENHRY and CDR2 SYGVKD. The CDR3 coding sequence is TGTGCCATCAGTGAGTGGGACAGGGGAGGGCACAATGAGCAGTTCTTC. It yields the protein CAISEWDRGGHNEQFF.

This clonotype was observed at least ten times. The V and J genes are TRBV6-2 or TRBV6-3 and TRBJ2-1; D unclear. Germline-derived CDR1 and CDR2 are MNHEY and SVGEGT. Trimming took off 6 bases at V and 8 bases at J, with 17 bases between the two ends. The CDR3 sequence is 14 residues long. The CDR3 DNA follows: TGTGCCAGCAGCCGCCGGTTGGAGTCGTATGAGCAGTTCTTC. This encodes CASSRRLESYEQFF.

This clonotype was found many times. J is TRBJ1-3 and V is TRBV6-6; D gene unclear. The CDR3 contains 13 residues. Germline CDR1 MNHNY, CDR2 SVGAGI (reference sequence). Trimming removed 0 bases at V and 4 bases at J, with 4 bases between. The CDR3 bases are TGTGCCAGCAGTTACTCACAGGGAAACACCATATATTTT. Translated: CASSYSQGNTIYF.

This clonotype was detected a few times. The CDR3 DNA reads TGTGCCAGCAGCGCGAGGGGGGCGGCAGGTGAGCAGTTCTTC. Its protein product is CASSARGAAGEQFF. The V and J genes are TRBV5-5 and TRBJ2-1; D may be TRBD1 or TRBD2 (6 bases each). V lost 4 bases to trimming and J lost 9 bases, with 17 bases between them. Looked up from germline, CDR1 is SGHKS and CDR2 is YYEKEE (reference sequence). The length of the CDR3 is 14 residues.

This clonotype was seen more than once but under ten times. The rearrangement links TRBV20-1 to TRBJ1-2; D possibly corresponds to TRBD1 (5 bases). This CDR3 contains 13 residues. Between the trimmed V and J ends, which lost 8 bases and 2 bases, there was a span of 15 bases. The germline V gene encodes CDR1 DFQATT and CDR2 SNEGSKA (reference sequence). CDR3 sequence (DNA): TGCAGTACCCCGTATCGGACAAACTATGGCTACACCTTC. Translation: CSTPYRTNYGYTF.

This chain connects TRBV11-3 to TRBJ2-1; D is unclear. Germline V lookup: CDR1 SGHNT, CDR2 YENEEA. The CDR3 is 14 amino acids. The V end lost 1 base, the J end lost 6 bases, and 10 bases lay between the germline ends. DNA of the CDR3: TGTGCCAGCAGCTTAGCGTCCCGAATCAATGAGCAGTTCTTC. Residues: CASSLASRINEQFF.

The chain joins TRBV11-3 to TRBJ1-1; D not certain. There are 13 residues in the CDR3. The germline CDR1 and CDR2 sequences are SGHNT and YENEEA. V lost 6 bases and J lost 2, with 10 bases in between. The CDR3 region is CASSPKRNTEAFF. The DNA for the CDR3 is TGTGCCAGCAGTCCGAAAAGAAACACTGAAGCTTTCTTT.

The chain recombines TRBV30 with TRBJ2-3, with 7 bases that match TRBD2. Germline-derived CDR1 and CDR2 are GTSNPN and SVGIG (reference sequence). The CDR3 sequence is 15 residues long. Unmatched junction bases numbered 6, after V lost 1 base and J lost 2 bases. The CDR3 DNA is TGTGCCTGGAGTGATAAGCGGGACTACACAGATACGCAGTATTTT. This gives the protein CAWSDKRDYTDTQYF.

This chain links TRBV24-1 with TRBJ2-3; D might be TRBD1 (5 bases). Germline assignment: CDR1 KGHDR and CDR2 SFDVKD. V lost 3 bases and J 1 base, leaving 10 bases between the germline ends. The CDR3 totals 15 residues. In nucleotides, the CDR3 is TGTGCCACCAGTGATCCTGGACATGGCACAGATACGCAGTATTTT. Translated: CATSDPGHGTDTQYF.

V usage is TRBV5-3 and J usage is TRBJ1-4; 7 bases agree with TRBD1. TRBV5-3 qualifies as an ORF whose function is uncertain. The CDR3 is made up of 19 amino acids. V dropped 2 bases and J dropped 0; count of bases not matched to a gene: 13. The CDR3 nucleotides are TGTGCCAGAAGCTTATCCCTCGGGACAGACTTCTCAACTAATGAAAAACTGTTTTTT. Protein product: CARSLSLGTDFSTNEKLFF.

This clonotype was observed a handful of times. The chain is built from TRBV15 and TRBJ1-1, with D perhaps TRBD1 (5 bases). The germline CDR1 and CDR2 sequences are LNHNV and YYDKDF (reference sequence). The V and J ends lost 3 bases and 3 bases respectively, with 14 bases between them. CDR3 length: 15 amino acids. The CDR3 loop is CATSSGGGWDTEAFF. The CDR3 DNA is TGTGCCACCAGCAGTGGGGGAGGATGGGACACTGAAGCTTTCTTT. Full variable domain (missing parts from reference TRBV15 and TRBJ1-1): DAMVIQNPRYQVTQFGKPVTLSCSQTLNHNVMYWYQQKSSQAPKLLFHYYDKDFNNEADTPDNFQSRRPNTSFCFLDIRSPGLGDTAMYLCATSSGGGWDTEAFFGQGTRLTVV.

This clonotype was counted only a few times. CDR3 sequence: CSVASRSEETQYF. In DNA, the CDR3 is TGCAGCGTTGCTAGCAGGTCTGAAGAGACCCAGTACTTC. The chain links TRBV29-1 to TRBJ2-5, with D perhaps matching TRBD2 (5 bases). The CDR3 consists of 13 residues. Per germline, CDR1 SQVTM and CDR2 ANQGSEA. Trimming removed 4 bases at V and 3 bases at J, with 12 bases between.

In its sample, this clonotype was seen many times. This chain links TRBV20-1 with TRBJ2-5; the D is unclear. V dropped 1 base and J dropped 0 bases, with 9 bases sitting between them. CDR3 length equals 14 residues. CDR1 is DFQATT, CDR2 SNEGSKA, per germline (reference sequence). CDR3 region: CSARVGKHQETQYF. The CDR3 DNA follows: TGCAGTGCTAGAGTTGGTAAACACCAAGAGACCCAGTACTTC.

Here the CDR3 reads CASSYLAGSANEQFF. DNA of the CDR3: TGTGCCAGCAGCTACCTAGCGGGAAGCGCCAATGAGCAGTTCTTC. This rearrangement joins TRBV6-5 to TRBJ2-1, with 9 nucleotides matching TRBD2. Germline CDR1 is MNHEY and CDR2 is SVGAGI. Trimming removed 6 bases from V and 6 bases from J; junction bases left unmatched: 9. The length of the CDR3 is 15 residues.

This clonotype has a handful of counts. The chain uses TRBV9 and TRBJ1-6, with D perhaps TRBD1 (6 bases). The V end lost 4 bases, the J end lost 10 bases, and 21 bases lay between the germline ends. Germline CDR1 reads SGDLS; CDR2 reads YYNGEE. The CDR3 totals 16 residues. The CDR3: CASSPRGAVKGSPLHF. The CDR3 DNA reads TGTGCCAGCAGCCCACGGGGGGCTGTTAAGGGATCACCCCTCCACTTT.

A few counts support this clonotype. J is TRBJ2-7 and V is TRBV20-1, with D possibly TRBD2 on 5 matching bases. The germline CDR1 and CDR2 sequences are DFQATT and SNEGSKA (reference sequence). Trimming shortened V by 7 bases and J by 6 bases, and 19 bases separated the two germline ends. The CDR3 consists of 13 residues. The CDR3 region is CSVSEEALGEQYF. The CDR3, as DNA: TGCAGTGTCTCGGAGGAGGCACTAGGCGAGCAGTACTTC.

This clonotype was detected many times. For the CDR3, the DNA is TGTGCCAGCAGCCTACCCCCGCTACGAGCGGGAGGGCCGAGATACAATGAGCAGTTCTTC. This encodes CASSLPPLRAGGPRYNEQFF. The V call is TRBV7-8, the J call TRBJ2-1; 10 bases are a match to TRBD2. J was trimmed by 4 bases and V by 5 bases; bases with no gene match: 20. CDR1 and CDR2 (germline): SGHVS, FQNEAQ. This CDR3 contains 20 residues.

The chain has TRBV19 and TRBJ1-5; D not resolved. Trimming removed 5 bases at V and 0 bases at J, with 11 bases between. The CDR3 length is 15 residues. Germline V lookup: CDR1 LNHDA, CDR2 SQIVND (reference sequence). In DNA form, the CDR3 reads TGTGCCAGTAGTCCGAGGACGGGTAGCAATCAGCCCCAGCATTTT. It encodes CASSPRTGSNQPQHF.

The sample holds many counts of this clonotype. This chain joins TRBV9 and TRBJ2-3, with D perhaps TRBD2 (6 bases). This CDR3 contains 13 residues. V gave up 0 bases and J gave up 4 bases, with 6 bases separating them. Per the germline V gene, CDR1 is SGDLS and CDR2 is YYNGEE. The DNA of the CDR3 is TGTGCCAGCAGCGTAGGCGGGGCAGATACGCAGTATTTT. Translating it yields CASSVGGADTQYF.

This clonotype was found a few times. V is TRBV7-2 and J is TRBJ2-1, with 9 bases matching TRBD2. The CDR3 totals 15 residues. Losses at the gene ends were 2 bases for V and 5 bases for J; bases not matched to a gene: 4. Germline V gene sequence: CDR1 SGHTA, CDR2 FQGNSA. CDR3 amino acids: CASSLWAGGDNEQFF. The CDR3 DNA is TGTGCCAGCAGCTTATGGGCGGGAGGGGACAATGAGCAGTTCTTC.

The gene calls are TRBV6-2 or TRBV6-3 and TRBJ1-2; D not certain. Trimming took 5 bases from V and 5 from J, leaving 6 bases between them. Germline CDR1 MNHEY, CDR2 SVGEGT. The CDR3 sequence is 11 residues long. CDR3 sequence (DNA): TGTGCCAGCAGTAACCAGTATGGCTACACCTTC. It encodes CASSNQYGYTF.

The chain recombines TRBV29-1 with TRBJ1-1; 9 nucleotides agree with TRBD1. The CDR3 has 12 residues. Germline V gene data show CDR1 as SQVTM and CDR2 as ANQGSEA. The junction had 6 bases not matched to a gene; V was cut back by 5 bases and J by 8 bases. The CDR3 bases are TGCAGCGTTACCCGGGACAGGGAAGAAGCTTTCTTT. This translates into CSVTRDREEAFF.

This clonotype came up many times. In nucleotides, the CDR3 is TGTGCCAGCAATCTACTAGTCCCGGAGACCCAGTACTTC. Translation gives CASNLLVPETQYF. The gene calls are TRBV5-5 and TRBJ2-5; a weak D match, TRBD2 (5 bases). The CDR3 totals 13 residues. V shed 6 bases and J shed 5 bases, with 14 bases lying between them. Germline loops: CDR1 SGHKS, CDR2 YYEKEE (reference sequence).

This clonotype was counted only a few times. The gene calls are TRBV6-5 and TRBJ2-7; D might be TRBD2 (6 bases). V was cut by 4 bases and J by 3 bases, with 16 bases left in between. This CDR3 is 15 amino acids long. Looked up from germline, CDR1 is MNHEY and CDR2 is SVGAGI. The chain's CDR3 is CASSSGTQTGYEQYF. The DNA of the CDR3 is TGTGCCAGCAGTTCGGGGACTCAGACGGGCTACGAGCAGTACTTC.

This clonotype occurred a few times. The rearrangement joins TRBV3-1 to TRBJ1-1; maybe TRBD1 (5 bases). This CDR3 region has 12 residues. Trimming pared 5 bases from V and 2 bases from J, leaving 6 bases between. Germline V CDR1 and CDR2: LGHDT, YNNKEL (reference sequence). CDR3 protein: CASSGANTEAFF. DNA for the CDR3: TGTGCCAGCAGCGGGGCAAACACTGAAGCTTTCTTT.

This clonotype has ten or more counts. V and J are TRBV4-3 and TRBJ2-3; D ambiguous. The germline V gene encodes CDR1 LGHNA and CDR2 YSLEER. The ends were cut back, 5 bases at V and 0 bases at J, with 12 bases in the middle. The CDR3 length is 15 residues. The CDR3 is CASSYYGSSTDTQYF. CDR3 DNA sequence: TGCGCCAGCAGCTATTACGGCTCTAGCACAGATACGCAGTATTTT.

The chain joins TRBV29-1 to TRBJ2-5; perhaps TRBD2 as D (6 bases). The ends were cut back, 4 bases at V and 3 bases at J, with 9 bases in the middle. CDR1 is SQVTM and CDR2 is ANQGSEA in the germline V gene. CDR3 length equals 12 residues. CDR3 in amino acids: CSVVLAEETQYF. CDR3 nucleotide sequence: TGCAGCGTTGTACTAGCAGAAGAGACCCAGTACTTC.